This is a list of T cell receptor beta chains from one sample in a study of T cell repertoires in cytomegalovirus infection. Their recognized antigens are unknown. TCRdb reprocessed the reads with MiXCR, giving one entry per CDR3 protein. The sample records around 750,000 distinct CDR3 sequences, approximately 29% being singletons. The starting material was cultured CD8+ T cells from PBMCs, obtained from culture after CMV antigen stimulation. These receptors came from a human donor in good health (CMV status not recorded). Some clones in this sample may be carry-over from other donors' samples. CDR3s include the opening cysteine and the closing phenylalanine or tryptophan. The D gene is left open where the match is weak. Clone sizes are given selectively: once, few, many, or a class where the clone is expanded.

clone_size: many; j_call: TRBJ1-5; v_call: TRBV7-8; d_call: -; cdr3_aa: CASSLAYEGQNQPQHF; cdr3_nt: TGTGCCAGCAGCTTAGCTTATGAGGGACAAAATCAGCCCCAGCATTTT
clone_size: few; j_call: TRBJ1-5; v_call: TRBV15; d_call: -; cdr3_aa: CATSRKGPTYSNQPQHF; cdr3_nt: TGTGCCACCAGCAGAAAGGGACCGACGTATAGCAATCAGCCCCAGCATTTT
clone_size: many; j_call: TRBJ2-3; v_call: TRBV7-6; d_call: -; cdr3_aa: CASSAPSGIIADTQYF; cdr3_nt: TGTGCCAGCAGCGCCCCGTCGGGCATAATCGCAGATACGCAGTATTTT
clone_size: few; j_call: TRBJ2-7; v_call: TRBV15; d_call: -; cdr3_aa: CATSRDLGLSYEQYF; cdr3_nt: TGTGCCACCAGCAGAGATCTCGGCCTTTCCTACGAGCAGTACTTC
clone_size: -; j_call: TRBJ1-1; v_call: TRBV12-3/TRBV12-4; d_call: TRBD1; cdr3_aa: CASSFGTDKWITEAFF; cdr3_nt: TGTGCCAGCAGTTTCGGGACAGATAAATGGATAACTGAAGCTTTCTTT
clone_size: few; j_call: TRBJ1-4; v_call: TRBV6-5; d_call: -; cdr3_aa: CASSYADTVYEKLFF; cdr3_nt: TGTGCCAGCAGTTACGCGGACACGGTTTATGAAAAACTGTTTTTT
clone_size: -; j_call: TRBJ1-1; v_call: TRBV20-1; d_call: -; cdr3_aa: CSARDLQGQNTEAFF; cdr3_nt: TGCAGTGCTAGAGATCTGCAGGGCCAGAACACTGAAGCTTTCTTT
clone_size: few; j_call: TRBJ1-3; v_call: TRBV19; d_call: TRBD1; cdr3_aa: CASIPGGTGRNTIYF; cdr3_nt: TGTGCCAGTATCCCCGGCGGGACAGGGAGAAACACCATATATTTT
clone_size: -; j_call: TRBJ1-2; v_call: TRBV19; d_call: -; cdr3_aa: CASSARQAPTVWYGYTF; cdr3_nt: TGTGCCAGTAGTGCCAGACAGGCCCCAACTGTATGGTATGGCTACACCTTC
clone_size: -; j_call: TRBJ1-5; v_call: TRBV6-5; d_call: -; cdr3_aa: CASSYSNRANQPQHF; cdr3_nt: TGTGCCAGCAGTTACTCGAACAGGGCCAATCAGCCCCAGCATTTT
clone_size: -; j_call: TRBJ2-3; v_call: TRBV7-2; d_call: -; cdr3_aa: CASSSPSLQGADTQYF; cdr3_nt: TGTGCCAGCAGCTCCCCCTCTTTGCAGGGTGCAGATACGCAGTATTTT
clone_size: -; j_call: TRBJ2-1; v_call: TRBV12-3/TRBV12-4; d_call: -; cdr3_aa: CASSFFSDGYNEQFF; cdr3_nt: TGTGCCAGCAGTTTTTTCAGTGACGGCTACAATGAGCAGTTCTTC
clone_size: -; j_call: TRBJ2-5; v_call: TRBV7-9; d_call: -; cdr3_aa: CASSFKSEETQYF; cdr3_nt: TGTGCCAGCAGCTTTAAGTCCGAAGAGACCCAGTACTTC
clone_size: many; j_call: TRBJ1-4; v_call: TRBV7-9; d_call: -; cdr3_aa: CASSLAWSTSREKLFF; cdr3_nt: TGTGCCAGCAGCTTAGCCTGGTCCACGAGCCGTGAAAAACTGTTTTTT
clone_size: few; j_call: TRBJ1-1; v_call: TRBV6-1; d_call: -; cdr3_aa: CASTLPYEAFF; cdr3_nt: TGTGCCAGCACCCTCCCCTACGAAGCTTTCTTT
clone_size: few; j_call: TRBJ1-4; v_call: TRBV19; d_call: TRBD1; cdr3_aa: CASSIDRRDREGEKLFF; cdr3_nt: TGTGCCAGTAGTATAGATAGGCGGGACAGGGAGGGTGAAAAACTGTTTTTT
clone_size: -; j_call: TRBJ2-1; v_call: TRBV19; d_call: -; cdr3_aa: CASSMGLFSSYNEQFF; cdr3_nt: TGTGCCAGTAGTATGGGGCTATTTAGCTCCTACAATGAGCAGTTCTTC
clone_size: few; j_call: TRBJ2-5; v_call: TRBV6-1; d_call: -; cdr3_aa: CASSDAPETQYF; cdr3_nt: TGTGCCAGCAGTGACGCCCCGGAGACCCAGTACTTC
clone_size: many; j_call: TRBJ1-2; v_call: TRBV12-3/TRBV12-4; d_call: -; cdr3_aa: CASSLRPAVLEGYTF; cdr3_nt: TGTGCCAGCAGTTTAAGGCCGGCTGTGCTGGAGGGCTACACCTTC
clone_size: -; j_call: TRBJ2-1; v_call: TRBV7-3; d_call: -; cdr3_aa: CASSQFGTGTNEQLF; cdr3_nt: -
clone_size: -; j_call: TRBJ1-1; v_call: TRBV12-3/TRBV12-4; d_call: -; cdr3_aa: CASSLAGFLAFF; cdr3_nt: TGTGCCAGCAGTTTAGCAGGGTTTTTAGCTTTCTTT
clone_size: -; j_call: TRBJ2-7; v_call: TRBV12-5; d_call: -; cdr3_aa: CASGRGGGEQYF; cdr3_nt: TGTGCTAGCGGGCGAGGGGGAGGCGAGCAGTACTTC
clone_size: many; j_call: TRBJ2-1; v_call: TRBV20-1; d_call: -; cdr3_aa: CSARDPGGVDNEQFF; cdr3_nt: TGCAGTGCTAGAGATCCAGGGGGGGTGGACAATGAGCAGTTCTTC
clone_size: -; j_call: TRBJ1-1; v_call: TRBV27; d_call: TRBD1; cdr3_aa: CASSTGTVLEAFF; cdr3_nt: TGTGCCAGCAGTACTGGGACAGTACTTGAAGCTTTCTTT
clone_size: -; j_call: TRBJ2-2; v_call: TRBV13; d_call: TRBD2; cdr3_aa: CASSLTSGETGELFF; cdr3_nt: TGTGCCAGCAGTTTGACTAGCGGGGAAACCGGGGAGCTGTTTTTT
clone_size: -; j_call: TRBJ1-2; v_call: TRBV27; d_call: -; cdr3_aa: CASHYAGGVANYGYTF; cdr3_nt: TGTGCCAGCCACTACGCGGGGGGGGTAGCTAACTATGGCTACACCTTC
clone_size: -; j_call: TRBJ2-1; v_call: TRBV24-1; d_call: TRBD2; cdr3_aa: CATSETSQSEQFF; cdr3_nt: TGTGCCACCAGTGAGACTAGCCAAAGTGAGCAGTTCTTC
clone_size: -; j_call: TRBJ2-1; v_call: TRBV29-1; d_call: -; cdr3_aa: CSVEDRGSTQYNEQFF; cdr3_nt: TGCAGCGTTGAAGATAGGGGGTCCACCCAATACAATGAGCAGTTCTTC
clone_size: -; j_call: TRBJ2-7; v_call: TRBV4-1; d_call: TRBD2; cdr3_aa: CASSQSLAGSYEQYF; cdr3_nt: TGCGCCAGCAGCCAGAGCTTAGCGGGGAGCTACGAGCAGTACTTC
clone_size: -; j_call: TRBJ2-3; v_call: TRBV19; d_call: TRBD2; cdr3_aa: CASSIDLASGGHTQYF; cdr3_nt: TGTGCCAGTAGTATAGACCTGGCTAGCGGGGGACATACGCAGTATTTT
clone_size: few; j_call: TRBJ2-7; v_call: TRBV27; d_call: TRBD1; cdr3_aa: CASRVATGGYEQYF; cdr3_nt: TGTGCCAGCAGGGTCGCGACAGGGGGCTACGAGCAGTACTTC
clone_size: few; j_call: TRBJ2-1; v_call: TRBV29-1; d_call: -; cdr3_aa: CSVGIPAGNEQFF; cdr3_nt: TGCAGCGTTGGAATCCCCGCCGGCAATGAGCAGTTCTTC
clone_size: few; j_call: TRBJ2-7; v_call: TRBV7-6; d_call: -; cdr3_aa: CASSSLTASSYEQYF; cdr3_nt: TGTGCCAGCAGCTCCTTGACAGCGAGCTCCTACGAGCAGTACTTC
clone_size: -; j_call: TRBJ2-1; v_call: TRBV7-9; d_call: TRBD2; cdr3_aa: CASSSSTWTSGGHNEQFF; cdr3_nt: TGTGCCAGCAGCTCCTCAACCTGGACTAGCGGGGGCCACAATGAGCAGTTCTTC
clone_size: few; j_call: TRBJ2-5; v_call: TRBV19; d_call: TRBD2; cdr3_aa: CASSYSSGGFQETQYF; cdr3_nt: TGTGCCAGTAGTTATAGCAGCGGGGGTTTCCAAGAGACCCAGTACTTC
clone_size: -; j_call: TRBJ1-2; v_call: TRBV19; d_call: -; cdr3_aa: CASMRGANYGYTF; cdr3_nt: TGTGCCAGTATGCGGGGGGCAAACTATGGCTACACCTTC
clone_size: -; j_call: TRBJ2-1; v_call: TRBV19; d_call: -; cdr3_aa: CATSPGLEQFF; cdr3_nt: TGTGCCACCTCCCCGGGTCTTGAGCAGTTCTTC
clone_size: few; j_call: TRBJ2-1; v_call: TRBV7-3; d_call: -; cdr3_aa: CASSTRTSSSYNEQFF; cdr3_nt: TGTGCCAGCAGCACCCGGACTTCAAGCTCCTACAATGAGCAGTTCTTC
clone_size: many; j_call: TRBJ2-5; v_call: TRBV7-8; d_call: TRBD1; cdr3_aa: CASSHLRTGGHETQYF; cdr3_nt: TGTGCCAGCAGCCACCTTCGTACAGGGGGCCATGAGACCCAGTACTTC
clone_size: -; j_call: TRBJ1-2; v_call: TRBV3-1; d_call: -; cdr3_aa: CASSQAGGPSNYGYTF; cdr3_nt: TGTGCCAGCAGCCAAGCCGGAGGGCCTTCTAACTATGGCTACACCTTC
clone_size: -; j_call: TRBJ2-1; v_call: TRBV14; d_call: TRBD1; cdr3_aa: CASSRIRDRSYNEQFF; cdr3_nt: TGTGCCAGCAGCCGAATCCGGGACAGGTCCTACAATGAGCAGTTCTTC
clone_size: few; j_call: TRBJ2-5; v_call: TRBV6-6; d_call: TRBD2; cdr3_aa: CASSPRPGLAGPALETQYF; cdr3_nt: TGTGCCAGCAGTCCGCGTCCGGGACTAGCGGGACCGGCTCTAGAGACCCAGTACTTC
clone_size: -; j_call: TRBJ2-1; v_call: TRBV4-3; d_call: -; cdr3_aa: CASSQDVENEQFF; cdr3_nt: TGCGCCAGCAGCCAAGACGTAGAAAATGAGCAGTTCTTC
clone_size: -; j_call: TRBJ2-1; v_call: TRBV27; d_call: TRBD1; cdr3_aa: CASSPERDRIYNEQFF; cdr3_nt: TGTGCCAGCAGTCCTGAGAGGGACAGGATATACAATGAGCAGTTCTTC
clone_size: many; j_call: TRBJ1-4; v_call: TRBV7-2; d_call: TRBD1; cdr3_aa: CASSSGQGRVGSEKLFF; cdr3_nt: TGTGCCAGCAGCTCCGGACAGGGAAGGGTAGGATCGGAAAAACTGTTTTTT
clone_size: -; j_call: TRBJ1-2; v_call: TRBV20-1; d_call: TRBD1; cdr3_aa: CSALDRGSSWGGDNYGYTF; cdr3_nt: TGCAGTGCCCTAGACAGGGGAAGCTCTTGGGGAGGGGATAACTATGGCTACACCTTC
clone_size: many; j_call: TRBJ2-7; v_call: TRBV7-8; d_call: -; cdr3_aa: CASSLVSGPSSYEQYF; cdr3_nt: TGTGCCAGCAGCTTAGTTTCAGGCCCTAGCTCCTACGAGCAGTACTTC